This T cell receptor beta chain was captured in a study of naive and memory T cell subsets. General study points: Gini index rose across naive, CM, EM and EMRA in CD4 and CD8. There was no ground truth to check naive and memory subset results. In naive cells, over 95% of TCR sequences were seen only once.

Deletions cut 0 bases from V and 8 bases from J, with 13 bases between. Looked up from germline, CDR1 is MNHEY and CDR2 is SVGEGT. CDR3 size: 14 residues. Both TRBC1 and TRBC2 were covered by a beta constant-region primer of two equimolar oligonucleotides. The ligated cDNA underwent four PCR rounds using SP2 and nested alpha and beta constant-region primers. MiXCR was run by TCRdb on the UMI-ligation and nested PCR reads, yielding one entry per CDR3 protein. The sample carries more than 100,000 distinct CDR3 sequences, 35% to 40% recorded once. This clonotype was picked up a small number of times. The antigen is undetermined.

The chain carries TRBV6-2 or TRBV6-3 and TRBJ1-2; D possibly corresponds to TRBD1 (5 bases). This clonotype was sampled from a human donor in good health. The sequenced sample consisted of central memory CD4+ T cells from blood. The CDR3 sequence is CASSYSGGRKGYTF. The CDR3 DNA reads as TGTGCCAGCAGTTACTCTGGGGGAAGGAAAGGCTACACCTTC.